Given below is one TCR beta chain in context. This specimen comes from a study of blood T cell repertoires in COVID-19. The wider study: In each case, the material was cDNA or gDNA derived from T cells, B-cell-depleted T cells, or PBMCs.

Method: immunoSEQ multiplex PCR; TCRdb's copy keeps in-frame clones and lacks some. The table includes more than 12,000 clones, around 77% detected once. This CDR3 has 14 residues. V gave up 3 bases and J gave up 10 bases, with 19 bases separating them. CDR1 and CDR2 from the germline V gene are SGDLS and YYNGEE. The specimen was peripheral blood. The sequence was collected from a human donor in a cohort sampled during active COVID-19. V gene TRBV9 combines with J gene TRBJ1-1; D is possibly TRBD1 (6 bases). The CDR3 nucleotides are TGTGCCAGCAGCGAGGGGGAGGGGCGCACCCCAGCTTTCTTT. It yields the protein CASSEGEGRTPAFF.